This record looks at one TCR beta chain sequence and its context. This sample was taken from a study of blood T cell repertoires in COVID-19. Study as a whole: The United States, Italy and Spain supplied acute and convalescent COVID-19 samples. The cDNA or gDNA used as material had been derived from T cells, B-cell-depleted T cells, or PBMCs.

Methods used by the authors: From reference gene primer amplification, estimates of nucleated cell counts were derived. Produced via immunoSEQ multiplex PCR; TCRdb's table is partial and in-frame only. Clone size and the V and J calls come from that table; the DNA yielded D and trimming. The repertoire has roughly 200,000 clones, 60% to 85% of them found once; the top ten carry about 9%. V lost 4 bases and J lost 8; bases outside the gene matches: 5. The CDR3 is 14 residues long. From germline, CDR1 is LNHDA and CDR2 SQIVND (reference sequence). Sequencing was done on a sample of peripheral blood. The source of this sequence is a woman aged 45-65 years with active or convalescent COVID-19. This chain uses TRBV19 with TRBJ2-1; 10 bases are shared with TRBD2. This chain's CDR3 is CASSTSGRRDEQFF. CDR3 DNA: TGTGCCAGTAGTACTAGCGGGAGACGGGATGAGCAGTTCTTC. Full variable domain (outside the CDR3, taken from reference TRBV19 and TRBJ2-1): DGGITQSPKYLFRKEGQNVTLSCEQNLNHDAMYWYRQDPGQGLRLIYYSQIVNDFQKGDIAEGYSVSREKKESFPLTVTSAQKNPTAFYLCASSTSGRRDEQFFGPGTRLTVL.